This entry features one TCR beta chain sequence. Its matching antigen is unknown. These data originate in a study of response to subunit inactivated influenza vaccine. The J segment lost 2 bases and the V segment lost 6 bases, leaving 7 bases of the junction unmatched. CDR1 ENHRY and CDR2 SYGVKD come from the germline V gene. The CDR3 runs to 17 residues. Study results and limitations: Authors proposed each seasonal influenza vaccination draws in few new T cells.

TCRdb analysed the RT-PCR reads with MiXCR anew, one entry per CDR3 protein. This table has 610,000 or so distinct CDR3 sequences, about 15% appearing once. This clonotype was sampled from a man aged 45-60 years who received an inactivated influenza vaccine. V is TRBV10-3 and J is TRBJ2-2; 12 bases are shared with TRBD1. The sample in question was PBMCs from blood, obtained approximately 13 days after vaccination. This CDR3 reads CAIRAGQGAGNTGELFF. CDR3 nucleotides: TGTGCCATCAGAGCGGGACAGGGGGCGGGCAACACCGGGGAGCTGTTTTTT.